This TCR beta chain was documented in a study of blood T cell repertoires in COVID-19. Germline CDR1 is SGDLS and CDR2 is YYNGEE. The CDR3 has 14 residues. The germline V and J ends were trimmed by 1 base and 0 bases, with 7 bases remaining between them. Assay: immunoSEQ multiplex PCR; the TCRdb copy retains only in-frame clones and omits some. The repertoire holds around 380,000 clones, with over 75% as singletons. The TCR originated in a man aged 25-45 years who had recovered from COVID-19. Source material: PBMCs or T cells enriched from blood (not recorded which). The rearrangement joins TRBV9 to TRBJ1-1; D is possibly TRBD1 (5 bases). CDR3 coding DNA: TGTGCCAGCAGCGTACAGGACATGAACACTGAAGCTTTCTTT. It encodes CASSVQDMNTEAFF.